The 23 T cell receptor beta chains presented below share a single source sample, sequenced in a study of PD-1 blockade in classical Hodgkin lymphoma. Time point specified: newly diagnosed, previously untreated cHL patient sample. It was by magnetic negative selection that CD8+ T cells were isolated from thawed PBMCs. Assay used: immunoSEQ multiplex PCR; TCRdb lists only in-frame clones, some missing. The table has some 4,000 clones, roughly 80% seen once; the top ten hold 13%. Sequences were obtained from CD8+ T cells from blood. These receptors came from a human donor with classical Hodgkin lymphoma.

This chain uses TRBV30 with TRBJ2-1, with 8 bases identical to TRBD1. Germline loops: CDR1 GTSNPN, CDR2 SVGIG (reference sequence). The trim removed 2 bases at V and 10 bases at J, leaving 4 bases unmatched. This CDR3 has 12 residues. CDR3 nucleotides: TGTGCCTGGAGTCTAGACAGGGGCGAGCAGTTCTTC. This gives the protein CAWSLDRGEQFF.

The chain is built from TRBV9 and TRBJ1-2; weak D call: TRBD1 (5 bases). This CDR3 comprises 12 residues. Between the trimmed V and J ends, which lost 6 bases and 7 bases, there was a span of 13 bases. Germline lookup yields CDR1 SGDLS and CDR2 YYNGEE. CDR3: CASKDLGVGYTF. The CDR3 region has the DNA TGTGCCAGCAAAGATCTAGGGGTTGGCTACACCTTC.

V usage is TRBV7-1 and J usage is TRBJ2-3; 12 bases map to TRBD2. TRBV7-1 counts as an open reading frame of uncertain function. Trimming at V came to 3 bases and at J to 3 bases, leaving 1 base not matched to a gene. CDR3 length: 15 amino acids. CDR3 loop: CASSSGTSGTDTQYF. CDR3 bases: TGTGCCAGCAGCTCCGGGACTAGCGGGACAGATACGCAGTATTTT.

The chain uses TRBV19 and TRBJ2-3; TRBD1 is a possible D gene (6 bases). V lost 8 bases and J 1 base, leaving 7 bases between the germline ends. CDR1 is LNHDA and CDR2 is SQIVND in the germline V gene (reference sequence). The CDR3 is 12 residues long. The CDR3 loop reads CASGGGTDTQYF. CDR3 sequence (DNA): TGTGCCAGTGGGGGCGGCACAGATACGCAGTATTTT.

The J gene is TRBJ2-7, the V gene TRBV4-1; the D is unclear. The V gene lost 1 base and the J gene lost 7 bases, with 11 bases spanning the gap. Germline CDR1 MGHRA, CDR2 YSYEKL. The CDR3 runs to 13 residues. The CDR3 here is CASSQVGQPEQYF. The CDR3 bases are TGCGCCAGCAGCCAAGTAGGGCAACCTGAGCAGTACTTC.

This clone was counted only a few times. V gene TRBV27 combines with J gene TRBJ2-1, with 9 bases lining up with TRBD2. Unmatched junction bases numbered 5, after V lost 7 bases and J lost 10 bases. Germline V CDR1 and CDR2: MNHEY, SMNVEV (reference sequence). This CDR3 is 12 amino acids long. The DNA for the CDR3 is TGTGCCAGCACCCAAACTAGCGGGGAGCAGTTCTTC. This codes for CASTQTSGEQFF.

The V and J genes are TRBV5-1 and TRBJ2-3; 7 positions match TRBD1. The CDR3 runs 15 residues. The germline CDR1 and CDR2 sequences are SGHRS and YFSETQ. V was pared by 1 base and J by 6 bases, with 8 bases of the junction left unmatched. In nucleotides, the CDR3 is TGCGCCAGCAGCTTGTGGGGACAGCCTCGGGATACGCAGTATTTT. It specifies CASSLWGQPRDTQYF.

This clone was counted a few times. Here the CDR3 reads CSVETGVYEQYF. Written as DNA, the CDR3 is TGCAGCGTTGAAACAGGGGTATACGAGCAGTACTTC. The chain links TRBV29-1 to TRBJ2-7; 7 bases agree with TRBD1. Trimming removed 2 bases from V and 4 bases from J; junction bases left unmatched: 2. The germline V gene has CDR1 SQVTM and CDR2 ANQGSEA. The CDR3 loop spans 12 amino acids.

The CDR3 nucleotides are TGTGCCAGCAGCGGCCTGGGACTAGCGGGCTCCTACGAGCAGTACTTC. It encodes CASSGLGLAGSYEQYF. This sequence joins TRBV2 and TRBJ2-7, with 12 bases aligning to TRBD2. The CDR3 runs 16 residues. In germline, CDR1 is SNHLY, CDR2 FYNNEI. Trimming removed 6 bases from V and 0 bases from J; junction bases left unmatched: 6.

This rearrangement joins TRBV28 to TRBJ2-5, with a tentative D call TRBD2 (5 bases). Trimming removed 2 bases at V and 11 bases at J, with 15 bases between. The CDR3 has 13 amino acids. Germline lookup yields CDR1 MDHEN and CDR2 SYDVKM. The CDR3 sequence: CASSLIASPEQYF. The CDR3 bases are TGTGCCAGCAGTTTAATCGCTAGCCCGGAGCAGTACTTC.

This clone was recorded only once. This sequence joins TRBV13 and TRBJ2-1; D could derive from TRBD1 or TRBD2 (6 bases each). The CDR3 extends over 17 amino acids. Between the trimmed V and J ends, which lost 3 bases and 8 bases, there was a span of 23 bases. The germline CDR1 and CDR2 sequences are PRHDT and FYEKMQ (reference sequence). CDR3 region: CASSFPSRGRDFHEQFF. Here the CDR3 DNA reads TGTGCCAGCAGCTTTCCATCTCGGGGGCGGGATTTTCATGAGCAGTTCTTC.

This chain uses TRBV4-3 with TRBJ2-5; TRBD2 matches 8 bases. Matching the DNA end better, TRBJ2-7 makes the J call doubtful. CDR3 length equals 14 residues. CDR1 and CDR2 from the germline V gene are LGHNA and YSLEER. The DNA for the CDR3 is TGCGCCAGCAGCCAGCGGACTAGCAATTACGAGCAGTACTTC. Protein sequence: CASSQRTSNYEQYF.

This sequence joins TRBV9 and TRBJ2-5; the D is unclear. Deletions cut 0 bases from V and 1 base from J, with 13 bases between. The CDR3 has 16 residues. CDR1 and CDR2 from the germline V gene are SGDLS and YYNGEE. Written as DNA, the CDR3 is TGTGCCAGCAGCGTAGCGGGTCGAGGTCTCCAAGAGACCCAGTACTTC. Translated, it gives CASSVAGRGLQETQYF.

The chain has TRBV5-5 and TRBJ2-1; perhaps TRBD2 as D (5 bases). Germline V gene lookup returns CDR1 SGHKS and CDR2 YYEKEE (reference sequence). Trimming left V 3 bases short and J 7 bases short, with 11 bases between. There are 13 residues in the CDR3. CDR3 sequence (DNA): TGTGCCAGCAGCTCGACCCCGGGGAATGAGCAGTTCTTC. Translation: CASSSTPGNEQFF.

The V and J genes are TRBV5-1 and TRBJ1-1; 8 bases fit TRBD1. Germline V lookup: CDR1 SGHRS, CDR2 YFSETQ. This CDR3 has 15 residues. Trimming removed 4 bases from V and 7 bases from J; junction bases left unmatched: 12. CDR3 loop: CASSSRTGLDGEAFF. The CDR3 region has the DNA TGCGCCAGCAGCAGCAGGACAGGGCTGGATGGTGAAGCTTTCTTT. Full variable domain (missing parts from reference TRBV5-1 and TRBJ1-1): KAGVTQTPRYLIKTRGQQVTLSCSPISGHRSVSWYQQTPGQGLQFLFEYFSETQRNKGNFPGRFSGRQFSNSRSEMNVSTLELGDSALYLCASSSRTGLDGEAFFGQGTRLTVV.

This rearrangement joins TRBV7-3 to TRBJ2-5; TRBD2 agrees at 8 bases. Germline CDR1 is SGHTA and CDR2 is FQGTGA. The length of the CDR3 is 16 residues. V shed 1 base and J 5 bases; nucleotides not matched to a gene: 9. For the CDR3, the DNA is TGTGCCAGCAGCTTAAGAACGGGAGGGGAGGGGGAGACCCAGTACTTC. Translating it yields CASSLRTGGEGETQYF.

The chain has TRBV4-3 and TRBJ1-2; a possible D gene is TRBD1 (6 bases). This CDR3 comprises 15 residues. Germline-derived CDR1 and CDR2 are LGHNA and YSLEER. Trimming stripped 0 bases from V and 4 bases from J, with 12 bases between. In DNA form, the CDR3 reads TGCGCCAGCAGCCAAGATAACAGGGAGATCTATGGCTACACCTTC. It codes for CASSQDNREIYGYTF.

The V call is TRBV19, the J call TRBJ2-2, with 7 bases that match TRBD1. CDR1 and CDR2 from the germline V gene are LNHDA and SQIVND (reference sequence). V lost 6 bases, J lost 3 bases, and 4 bases stayed unmatched. The CDR3 runs 14 residues. The DNA of the CDR3 is TGTGCCAGTAGGGGGACAGATCACACCGGGGAGCTGTTTTTT. Its protein is CASRGTDHTGELFF.

This clone was recorded once. The V call is TRBV7-8, the J call TRBJ2-7; D unclear. Between the trimmed V and J ends, which lost 3 bases and 3 bases, there was a span of 6 bases. Germline V lookup: CDR1 SGHVS, CDR2 FQNEAQ. The length of the CDR3 is 12 residues. Written as DNA, the CDR3 is TGTGCCAGCAGCTTGTCGGACTACGAGCAGTACTTC. Amino acids: CASSLSDYEQYF.

The J gene is TRBJ2-2, the V gene TRBV4-3, with D tentatively TRBD1 or TRBD2 (5 bases each). There are 15 residues in the CDR3. V lost 1 base and J 4 bases, leaving 10 bases between the germline ends. The germline gives CDR1 LGHNA, CDR2 YSLEER. The CDR3 DNA sequence: TGCGCCAGCAGCCAAGCCGGGACCCTCACCGGGGAGCTGTTTTTT. It yields the protein CASSQAGTLTGELFF.

A single count supports this clone. The chain combines TRBV19 with TRBJ2-3, with D maybe TRBD1 (6 bases). The germline V gene has CDR1 LNHDA and CDR2 SQIVND (reference sequence). The V and J ends lost 4 bases and 1 base respectively, with 15 bases between them. The CDR3 extends over 16 amino acids. This chain's CDR3 is CASSSRGQPGTDTQYF. The CDR3 coding sequence is TGTGCCAGTAGTAGCCGAGGACAGCCTGGCACAGATACGCAGTATTTT.

The CDR3 is CASSFKMLAPTDTQYF. The CDR3 DNA follows: TGCGCCAGCAGCTTCAAGATGCTGGCCCCAACAGATACGCAGTATTTT. The rearrangement links TRBV5-1 to TRBJ2-3, with unresolved D. The germline gives CDR1 SGHRS, CDR2 YFSETQ. Trimming cost V 2 bases and J 3 bases, with 16 bases left between them. There are 16 residues in the CDR3.

V gene TRBV4-3 combines with J gene TRBJ2-7, with D possibly TRBD2 on 6 matching bases. The V gene lost 3 bases and the J gene lost 2 bases, with 14 bases spanning the gap. The CDR3 is made up of 15 amino acids. CDR1 and CDR2 (germline): LGHNA, YSLEER. The CDR3 DNA reads as TGCGCCAGCAGCCAGGGCCTCACTAGCACCTACGAGCAGTACTTC. Its translation is CASSQGLTSTYEQYF.